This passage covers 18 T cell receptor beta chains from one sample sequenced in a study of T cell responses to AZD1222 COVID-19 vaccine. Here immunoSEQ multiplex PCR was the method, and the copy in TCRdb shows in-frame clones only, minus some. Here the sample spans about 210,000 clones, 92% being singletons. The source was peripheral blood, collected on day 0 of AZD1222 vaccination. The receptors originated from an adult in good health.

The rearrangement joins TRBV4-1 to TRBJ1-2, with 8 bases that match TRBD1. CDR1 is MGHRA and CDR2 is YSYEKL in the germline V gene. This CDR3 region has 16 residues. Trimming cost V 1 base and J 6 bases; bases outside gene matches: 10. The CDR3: CASSQVNRGTRDGYTF. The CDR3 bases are TGCGCCAGCAGCCAAGTCAACAGGGGGACAAGGGATGGCTACACCTTC.

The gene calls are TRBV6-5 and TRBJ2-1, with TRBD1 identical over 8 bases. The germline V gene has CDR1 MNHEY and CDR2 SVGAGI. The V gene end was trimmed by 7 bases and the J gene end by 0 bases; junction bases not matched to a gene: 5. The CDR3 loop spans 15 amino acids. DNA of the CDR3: TGTGCCAGCAACCCAACAGGGGGCTCCTACAATGAGCAGTTCTTC. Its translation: CASNPTGGSYNEQFF.

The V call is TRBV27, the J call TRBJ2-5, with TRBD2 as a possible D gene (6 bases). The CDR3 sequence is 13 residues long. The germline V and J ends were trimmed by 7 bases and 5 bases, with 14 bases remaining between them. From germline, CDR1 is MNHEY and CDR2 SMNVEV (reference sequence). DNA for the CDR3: TGTGCCAGCAAGAGGAGGGAAGGGGAGACCCAGTACTTC. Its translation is CASKRREGETQYF.

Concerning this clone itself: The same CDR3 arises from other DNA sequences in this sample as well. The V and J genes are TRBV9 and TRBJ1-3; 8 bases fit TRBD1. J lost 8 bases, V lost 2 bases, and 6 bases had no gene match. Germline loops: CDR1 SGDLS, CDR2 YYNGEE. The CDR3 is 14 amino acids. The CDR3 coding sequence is TGTGCCAGCAGCGTTCAGGGGGCCGGGGACACCATATATTTT. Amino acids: CASSVQGAGDTIYF. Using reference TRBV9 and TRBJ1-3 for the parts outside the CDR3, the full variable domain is DSGVTQTPKHLITATGQRVTLRCSPRSGDLSVYWYQQSLDQGLQFLIQYYNGEERAKGNILERFSAQQFPDLHSELNLSSLELGDSALYFCASSVQGAGDTIYFGEGSWLTVV.

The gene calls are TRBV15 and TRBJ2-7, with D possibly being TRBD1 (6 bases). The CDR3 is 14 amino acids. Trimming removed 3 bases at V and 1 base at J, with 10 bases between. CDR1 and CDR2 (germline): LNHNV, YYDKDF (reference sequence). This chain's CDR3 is CATSRDSGSYEQYF. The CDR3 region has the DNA TGTGCCACCAGCAGGGACAGCGGTTCCTACGAGCAGTACTTC.

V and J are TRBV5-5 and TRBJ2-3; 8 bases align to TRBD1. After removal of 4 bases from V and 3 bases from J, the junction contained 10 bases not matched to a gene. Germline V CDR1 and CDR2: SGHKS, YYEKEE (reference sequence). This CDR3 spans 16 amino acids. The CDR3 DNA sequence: TGTGCCAGCAGCCCAGGGGGGACAGGCGGGACAGATACGCAGTATTTT. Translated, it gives CASSPGGTGGTDTQYF. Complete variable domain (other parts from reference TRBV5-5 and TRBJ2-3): DAGVTQSPTHLIKTRGQQVTLRCSPISGHKSVSWYQQVLGQGPQFIFQYYEKEERGRGNFPDRFSARQFPNYSSELNVNALLLGDSALYLCASSPGGTGGTDTQYFGPGTRLTVL.

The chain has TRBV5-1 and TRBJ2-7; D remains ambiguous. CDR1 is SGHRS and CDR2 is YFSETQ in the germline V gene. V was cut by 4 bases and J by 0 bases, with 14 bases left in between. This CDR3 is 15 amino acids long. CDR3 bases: TGCGCCAGCAGCCACCGAGGCGGCAGCTCCTACGAGCAGTACTTC. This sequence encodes CASSHRGGSSYEQYF.

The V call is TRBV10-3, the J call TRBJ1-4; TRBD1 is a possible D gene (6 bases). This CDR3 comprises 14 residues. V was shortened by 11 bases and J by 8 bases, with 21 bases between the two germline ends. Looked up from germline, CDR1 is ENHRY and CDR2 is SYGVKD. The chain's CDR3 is CAAQRTGNGEKLFF. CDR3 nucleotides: TGTGCCGCTCAGCGAACAGGGAATGGGGAAAAACTGTTTTTT.

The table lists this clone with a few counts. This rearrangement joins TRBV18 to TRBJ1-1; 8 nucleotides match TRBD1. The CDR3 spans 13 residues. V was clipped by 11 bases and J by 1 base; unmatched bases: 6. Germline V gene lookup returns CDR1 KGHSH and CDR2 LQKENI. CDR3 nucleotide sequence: TGTGCCGGGAAGACAGGGGAGAACACTGAAGCTTTCTTT. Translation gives CAGKTGENTEAFF.

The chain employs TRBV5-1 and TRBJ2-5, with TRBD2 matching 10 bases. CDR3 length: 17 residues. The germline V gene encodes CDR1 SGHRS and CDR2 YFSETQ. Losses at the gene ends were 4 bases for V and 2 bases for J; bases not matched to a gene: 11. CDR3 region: CASSMERGGTIQETQYF. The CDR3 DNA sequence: TGCGCCAGCAGCATGGAGCGGGGGGGCACCATACAAGAGACCCAGTACTTC.

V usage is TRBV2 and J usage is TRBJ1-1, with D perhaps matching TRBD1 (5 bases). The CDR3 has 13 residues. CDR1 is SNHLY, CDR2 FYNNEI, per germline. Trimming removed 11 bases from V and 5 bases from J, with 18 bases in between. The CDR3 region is CAGSGTAGTEAFF. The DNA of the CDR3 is TGTGCCGGATCCGGGACGGCGGGAACTGAAGCTTTCTTT.

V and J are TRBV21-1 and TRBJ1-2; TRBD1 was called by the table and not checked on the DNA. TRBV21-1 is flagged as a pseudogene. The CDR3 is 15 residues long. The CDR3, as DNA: TGTGCCAGCAGCCTCCCGGACAGGGGTGGGTATGGCTACACCTTC. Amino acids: CASSLPDRGGYGYTF.

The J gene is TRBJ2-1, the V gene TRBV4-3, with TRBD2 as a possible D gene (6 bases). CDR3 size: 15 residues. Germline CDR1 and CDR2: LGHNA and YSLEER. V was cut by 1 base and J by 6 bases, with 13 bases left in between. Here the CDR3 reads CASSQGASEFNEQFF. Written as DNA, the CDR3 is TGCGCCAGCAGCCAAGGAGCTAGCGAGTTCAATGAGCAGTTCTTC.

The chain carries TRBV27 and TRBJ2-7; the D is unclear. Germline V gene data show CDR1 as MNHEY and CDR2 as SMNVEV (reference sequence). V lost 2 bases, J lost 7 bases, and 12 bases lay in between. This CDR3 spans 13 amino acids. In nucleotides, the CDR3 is TGTGCCAGCAGTTTAACGGAGAAAAGGGAGCAGTACTTC. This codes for CASSLTEKREQYF.

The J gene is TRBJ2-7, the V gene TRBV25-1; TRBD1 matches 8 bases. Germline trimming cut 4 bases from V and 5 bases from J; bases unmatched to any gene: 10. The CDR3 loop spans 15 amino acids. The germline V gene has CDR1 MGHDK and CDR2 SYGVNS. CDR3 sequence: CASSVRTGWSDEQYF. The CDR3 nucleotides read TGTGCCAGCAGTGTAAGGACAGGGTGGTCGGACGAGCAGTACTTC.

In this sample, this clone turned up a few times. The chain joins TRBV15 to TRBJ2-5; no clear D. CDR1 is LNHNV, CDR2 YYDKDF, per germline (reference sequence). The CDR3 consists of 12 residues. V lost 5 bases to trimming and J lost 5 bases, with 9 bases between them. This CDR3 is CATSPRWETQYF. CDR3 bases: TGTGCCACCAGCCCCCGCTGGGAGACCCAGTACTTC.

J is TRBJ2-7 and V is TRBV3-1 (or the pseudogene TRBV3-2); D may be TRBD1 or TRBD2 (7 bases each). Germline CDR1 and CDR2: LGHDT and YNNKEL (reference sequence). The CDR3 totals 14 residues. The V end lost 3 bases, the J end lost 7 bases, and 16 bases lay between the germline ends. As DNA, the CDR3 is TGTGCCAGCAGCCACACAGGGGCCGGGGGGGAGCAGTACTTC. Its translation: CASSHTGAGGEQYF.

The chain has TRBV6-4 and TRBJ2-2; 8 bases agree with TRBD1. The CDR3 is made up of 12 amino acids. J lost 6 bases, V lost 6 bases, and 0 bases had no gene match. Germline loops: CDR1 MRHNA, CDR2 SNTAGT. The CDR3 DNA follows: TGTGCCAGCAGGACAGGGGCCGGGGAGCTGTTTTTT. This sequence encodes CASRTGAGELFF.